Reported below is one T cell receptor (beta chain). This sample is part of a study of blood T cell repertoires in COVID-19. Overall study: Spain, Italy and the United States supplied samples that represented acute and convalescent COVID-19. From T cells, B-cell-depleted T cells, or PBMCs came the material, which was cDNA or gDNA.

Produced via immunoSEQ multiplex PCR; TCRdb's table is partial and in-frame only. The sample lists about 150,000 clones; approximately 80% were seen once. V lost 4 bases and J lost 0, with 13 bases in between. The CDR3 is made up of 15 amino acids. CDR1 and CDR2 from the germline V gene are SGHRS and YFSETQ. This chain links TRBV5-1 with TRBJ1-1, with unresolved D. The receptor comes from a man in his sixties with active or convalescent COVID-19. The sequencing input was peripheral blood. CDR3 coding DNA: TGCGCCAGCAGCCCAGCAGGAGGTATGAACACTGAAGCTTTCTTT. Translated, it gives CASSPAGGMNTEAFF.